This TCR beta chain comes out of a study of spatial heterogeneity in lung cancer. The time point here: blood at routine non-recurrence follow-up after resection. TCRdb re-analysed the 5' RACE reads in MiXCR, keeping a single row per CDR3 protein. The table lists tens of thousands of distinct CDR3 sequences, 10% to 15% of them singletons. This CDR3 has 13 amino acids. Trimming stripped 6 bases from V and 6 bases from J, with 15 bases between. Per germline, CDR1 MNHEY and CDR2 SVGAGI. This clonotype was recorded a few times. Specimen: PBMCs, collected at follow-up. This sequence was found in a male donor with early-stage non-small cell lung cancer. This chain links TRBV6-5 with TRBJ2-7, with a weak D call TRBD1 (5 bases). The CDR3 DNA sequence: TGTGCCAGCAGCAGGACACCCCCGGGCGAGCAGTACTTC. It yields the protein CASSRTPPGEQYF.